This TCR beta chain was sequenced in a study of OX40 agonist ivuxolimab in advanced cancers. The method was immunoSEQ multiplex PCR; TCRdb's version includes in-frame clones alone and lacks a portion of them. The table has nearly 60,000 clones, 75% to 85% seen once. This clone came up a few times. The germline CDR1 and CDR2 sequences are SGHDN and FVKESK. With 1 base removed from V and 1 base from J, the gap between germline ends came to 13 bases. The CDR3 is 16 amino acids. The chain couples TRBV14 to TRBJ2-5; possible D gene TRBD1, 5 bases. The source material was CD4+ or CD8+ T cells sorted from blood, sampled in a trial of the OX40 agonist ivuxolimab. The sequence came from an adult with an advanced solid tumor such as melanoma, head and neck, liver or kidney cancer. Written as DNA, the CDR3 is TGTGCCAGCAGCCAAGGGATGGGGCTGGGCCAAGAGACCCAGTACTTC. Translating it yields CASSQGMGLGQETQYF.